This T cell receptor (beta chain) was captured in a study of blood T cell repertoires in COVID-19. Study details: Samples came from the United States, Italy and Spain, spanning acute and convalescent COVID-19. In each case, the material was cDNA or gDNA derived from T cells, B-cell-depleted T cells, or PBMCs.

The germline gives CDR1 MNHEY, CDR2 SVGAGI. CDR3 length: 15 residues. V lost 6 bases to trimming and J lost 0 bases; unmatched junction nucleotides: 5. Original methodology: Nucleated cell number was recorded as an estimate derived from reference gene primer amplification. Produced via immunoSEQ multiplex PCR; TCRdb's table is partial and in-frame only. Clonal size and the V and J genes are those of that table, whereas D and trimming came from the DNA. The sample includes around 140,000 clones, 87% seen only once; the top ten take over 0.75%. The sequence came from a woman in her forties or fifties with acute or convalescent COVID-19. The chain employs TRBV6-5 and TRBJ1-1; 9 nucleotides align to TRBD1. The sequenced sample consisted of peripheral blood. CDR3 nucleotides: TGTGCCAGCAGGGGACAGGGTATGGTGAACACTGAAGCTTTCTTT. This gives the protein CASRGQGMVNTEAFF.